Following are 26 T cell receptor beta chains from one sample sequenced in a study of blood T cells in healthy people across ages (dated by TCRdb to 2015 to 2017). The library was generated by 5' RACE. A second about 7 to 11 cycle PCR used a sample-barcoded 5' primer and a J-beta primer mix. The public reads were reanalyzed by TCRdb: fastp trimming at Q25, MiXCR alignment, in-frame beta chains only. Identical CDR3 proteins give one entry, which carries the most common genes and DNA. Here the sample has some 1,800,000 distinct CDR3 sequences; approximately 39% occur a single time. The leading ten clones occupy 23% of the sample. Specimen: blood. The source of these receptors is a human donor in good health.

The V gene is TRBV20-1, the J gene TRBJ1-6, with a tentative D call TRBD1 (5 bases). Germline V gene lookup returns CDR1 DFQATT and CDR2 SNEGSKA (reference sequence). The CDR3 consists of 15 residues. CDR3 in amino acids: CSVDSLDPYNSPLHF. CDR3 DNA sequence: TGCAGCGTAGACAGTTTAGACCCCTATAATTCACCCCTCCACTTT.

This chain uses TRBV28 with TRBJ2-4, with 13 positions matching TRBD2. This CDR3 is built from 13 residues. CDR1 is MDHEN and CDR2 is SYDVKM in the germline V gene. After removal of 6 bases from V and 13 bases from J, the junction contained 6 bases not matched to a gene. CDR3 loop: CASRVGLAGIQYF. The CDR3 bases are TGTGCCAGCAGGGTGGGACTAGCGGGGATCCAGTACTTC.

The rearrangement links TRBV5-8 to TRBJ2-1; TRBD2 might be the D (5 bases). This CDR3 has 15 residues. V lost 3 bases and J 7 bases, leaving 17 bases between the germline ends. Germline V CDR1 and CDR2: SGHTS, YDEGEE. CDR3 sequence reads: CASSSGLLAGNEQFF. The CDR3 bases are TGTGCCAGCAGCTCAGGACTTCTGGCGGGTAATGAGCAGTTCTTC.

The V gene is TRBV20-1, the J gene TRBJ2-5; D is possibly TRBD1 (6 bases). Trimming pared 4 bases from V and 1 base from J, leaving 10 bases between. The germline gives CDR1 DFQATT, CDR2 SNEGSKA (reference sequence). The CDR3 length is 13 residues. The CDR3 DNA follows: TGCAGTGCTAATACAGGGACCCAAGAGACCCAGTACTTC. Protein: CSANTGTQETQYF.

The chain uses TRBV20-1 and TRBJ2-3; D may be TRBD1 or TRBD2 (5 bases each). The CDR3 sequence is 12 residues long. The germline gives CDR1 DFQATT, CDR2 SNEGSKA (reference sequence). V dropped 6 bases and J dropped 5 bases, with 12 bases sitting between them. The CDR3 nucleotides read TGCAGTGCATTGAGGGGTGGAGATACGCAGTATTTT. This translates into CSALRGGDTQYF.

This clonotype appeared a few times. The V and J genes are TRBV27 and TRBJ1-6; D remains unclear. Trimming shortened V by 8 bases and J by 1 base, and 18 bases separated the two germline ends. The germline CDR1 and CDR2 sequences are MNHEY and SMNVEV (reference sequence). The CDR3 totals 17 residues. CDR3 loop: CASGLNMGRSYNSPLHF. The CDR3 region has the DNA TGTGCCAGCGGCCTAAATATGGGAAGGTCCTATAATTCACCCCTCCACTTT.

This clonotype showed up just a few times. The chain carries TRBV15 and TRBJ2-1, with D hard to call. Deletions cut 1 base from V and 0 bases from J, with 7 bases between. The germline V gene encodes CDR1 LNHNV and CDR2 YYDKDF (reference sequence). The CDR3 is 15 amino acids. Here the CDR3 reads CATSRVGISYNEQFF. The CDR3 nucleotides are TGTGCCACCAGCAGAGTTGGGATCTCCTACAATGAGCAGTTCTTC.

This chain uses TRBV5-4 with TRBJ2-7; 11 bases match TRBD2. Gene TRBJ2-5 matches the end of the DNA better, so the J call may be wrong. Germline CDR1 and CDR2: SGHNT and YYREEE (reference sequence). The length of the CDR3 is 16 residues. The CDR3 DNA is TGTGCCAGCAGCAAGGGACTAGCGGAGGCCTCAGAGACCCAGTACTTC. Translation gives CASSKGLAEASETQYF.

This clonotype appeared a few times. The CDR3 loop is CATSGYEQYF. CDR3 sequence (DNA): TGTGCCACCTCGGGTTACGAGCAGTACTTC. V is TRBV6-1 and J is TRBJ2-7; D gene unclear. This CDR3 region has 10 residues. Looked up from germline, CDR1 is MNHNS and CDR2 is SASEGT. The V end lost 10 bases, the J end lost 4 bases, and 8 bases lay between the germline ends.

V and J are TRBV18 and TRBJ1-5; 7 positions match TRBD1. The germline CDR1 and CDR2 sequences are KGHSH and LQKENI. CDR3 length: 15 residues. The V gene end was trimmed by 3 bases and the J gene end by 7 bases; junction bases not matched to a gene: 9. The CDR3 reads CASSPLQGREQPQHF. The CDR3 DNA is TGTGCCAGCTCACCTTTACAGGGGAGAGAGCAGCCCCAGCATTTT.

A single count supports this clonotype. J is TRBJ1-2 and V is TRBV16, with TRBD1 matching 12 bases. The CDR3 has 17 amino acids. The V gene end was trimmed by 0 bases and the J gene end by 6 bases; junction bases not matched to a gene: 8. Germline assignment: CDR1 KGHSY and CDR2 FQNENV. CDR3 DNA sequence: TGTGCCAGCAGCCAATCCGGGACAGGGGGCGCCTCGGATGGCTACACCTTC. It codes for CASSQSGTGGASDGYTF.

V usage is TRBV2 and J usage is TRBJ2-2; D is undetermined. V was cut by 7 bases and J by 4 bases, with 10 bases left in between. CDR1 and CDR2 (germline): SNHLY, FYNNEI. The CDR3 has 13 residues. The CDR3: CASKPLTTGELFF. The CDR3 DNA is TGTGCCAGCAAGCCACTTACCACCGGGGAGCTGTTTTTT.

The chain carries TRBV9 and TRBJ2-7, with 8 positions matching TRBD1. V shed 4 bases, J shed 4 bases, and the junction held 10 bases outside the gene matches. The CDR3 runs to 15 residues. Germline V gene data show CDR1 as SGDLS and CDR2 as YYNGEE. The CDR3 loop is CASSPLTGVGYEQYF. CDR3 nucleotides: TGTGCCAGCAGCCCCCTGACAGGGGTCGGATACGAGCAGTACTTC.

This clonotype was observed a few times. The chain joins TRBV5-6 to TRBJ2-7, with D unresolved. This CDR3 comprises 15 residues. V lost 2 bases and J 10 bases, leaving 22 bases between the germline ends. In germline, CDR1 is SGHDT, CDR2 YYEEEE. CDR3: CASSLTGLHGGDQYF. The CDR3 nucleotides read TGTGCCAGCAGCTTAACTGGTCTTCACGGTGGAGACCAGTACTTC.

This clonotype was seen more than once but under ten times. The chain carries TRBV4-3 and TRBJ2-1; 10 bases are shared with TRBD2. The CDR3 sequence is 15 residues long. Germline CDR1 reads LGHNA; CDR2 reads YSLEER. J gave up 6 bases and V 3 bases, and 5 bases lay outside the gene matches. CDR3 nucleotides: TGCGCCAGCAGCCAGGGACTAGCGAAGTTCAATGAGCAGTTCTTC. Protein: CASSQGLAKFNEQFF.

J is TRBJ1-1 and V is TRBV5-1, with TRBD1 matching 7 bases. After removal of 2 bases from V and 4 bases from J, the junction contained 20 bases not matched to a gene. Germline CDR1 reads SGHRS; CDR2 reads YFSETQ. This CDR3 is 19 amino acids long. The CDR3 loop is CASSFRSGGTGVKGTEAFF. DNA for the CDR3: TGCGCCAGCAGCTTCCGAAGCGGGGGAACAGGGGTTAAAGGCACTGAAGCTTTCTTT.

The J gene is TRBJ1-5, the V gene TRBV12-3 or TRBV12-4; D uncertain. Trimming cost V 8 bases and J 7 bases, with 18 bases left between them. CDR3 size: 14 residues. The CDR3 spells CASSLGVTGQPQHF. CDR3 bases: TGTGCCAGCTCCCTTGGGGTCACCGGGCAGCCCCAGCATTTT.

In this sample, this clonotype turned up once. The chain employs TRBV2 and TRBJ2-7; the D is unclear. The J call may be mistaken, given a closer DNA end match to TRBJ2-5. Looked up from germline, CDR1 is SNHLY and CDR2 is FYNNEI. This CDR3 region has 13 residues. The CDR3 is CASSGFLQETQYF. Here the CDR3 DNA reads TGTGCCAGCAGTGGGTTCCTACAAGAGACCCAGTACTTC.

V usage is TRBV5-6 and J usage is TRBJ2-7; no definite D call. Germline V CDR1 and CDR2: SGHDT, YYEEEE. Trimming took 6 bases from V and 3 from J, leaving 10 bases between them. The CDR3 is made up of 12 amino acids. The CDR3 sequence is CASIGPHYEQYF. As DNA, the CDR3 is TGTGCCAGCATAGGGCCGCACTACGAGCAGTACTTC.

The V gene is TRBV6-5, the J gene TRBJ2-3; a possible D gene is TRBD2 (5 bases). The CDR3 contains 13 residues. Germline V gives CDR1 MNHEY, CDR2 SVGAGI. V was cut by 10 bases and J by 9 bases, with 20 bases left in between. In nucleotides, the CDR3 is TGTGCCATCGGAAAGAAGTCGGACTTCACGCAGTATTTT. Encoded protein: CAIGKKSDFTQYF.

Of note for this clonotype: Relative to the germline gene, one junction end is altered; a read error may explain this. The chain couples TRBV12-3 or TRBV12-4 to TRBJ1-6; D is ambiguous. This CDR3 spans 12 amino acids. DNA of the CDR3: TGTACCAGCAGTCCCCAGTTCCTACCCCTCCACTTT. Its protein is CTSSPQFLPLHF.

The chain combines TRBV28 with TRBJ1-5; the D gene is possibly TRBD1 (6 bases). The CDR3 covers 16 residues. The V gene lost 6 bases and the J gene lost 0 bases, with 15 bases spanning the gap. Germline CDR1 and CDR2: MDHEN and SYDVKM. The CDR3 sequence is CASSRGGPYSNQPQHF. The CDR3 region has the DNA TGTGCCAGCAGCCGAGGGGGGCCTTATAGCAATCAGCCCCAGCATTTT.

V usage is TRBV6-2 or TRBV6-3 and J usage is TRBJ2-1, with 11 nucleotides matching TRBD2. With 4 bases clipped from V and 2 bases from J, the junction kept 4 bases outside the gene matches. The germline V gene encodes CDR1 MNHEY and CDR2 SVGEGT. The CDR3 has 16 residues. CDR3 residues: CASSSSGGPAYNEQFF. In nucleotides, the CDR3 is TGTGCCAGCAGTTCTAGCGGGGGGCCGGCCTACAATGAGCAGTTCTTC.

In regard to this clonotype: Germline is not matched at one junction end, which may reflect a read error. The rearrangement links TRBV9 to TRBJ2-5; 7 nucleotides agree with TRBD2. This CDR3 is 14 amino acids long. CDR1 and CDR2 (germline): SGDLS, YYNGEE. For the CDR3, the DNA is TGTGCCAGCAGCGGAGCGGGGTACCAAGAGACCCGGTACTTC. It specifies CASSGAGYQETRYF.

The V and J genes are TRBV6-2 or TRBV6-3 and TRBJ2-7, with a tentative D call TRBD2 (5 bases). V was trimmed by 0 bases and J by 5 bases, leaving 14 bases between them. CDR3 length: 15 residues. Germline V gene data show CDR1 as MNHEY and CDR2 as SVGEGT. In nucleotides, the CDR3 is TGTGCCAGCAGTTACTCGACGGGGTTTAGGGACGAGCAGTACTTC. Protein product: CASSYSTGFRDEQYF.

This clonotype was seen only a few times. This chain links TRBV20-1 with TRBJ2-4, with D hard to call. Germline V gene lookup returns CDR1 DFQATT and CDR2 SNEGSKA (reference sequence). This CDR3 comprises 14 residues. Trimming cost V 3 bases and J 0 bases, with 9 bases left between them. CDR3 residues: CSASPTLAKNIQYF. In DNA form, the CDR3 reads TGCAGTGCTAGTCCCACACTAGCCAAAAACATTCAGTACTTC.